This paragraph reports one T cell receptor (beta chain). Its antigen is not known. This entry is derived from a study of T cell responses to AZD1222 COVID-19 vaccine. Unmatched junction bases numbered 3, after V lost 5 bases and J lost 4 bases. Germline V CDR1 and CDR2: SGHAT, FQNNGV. There are 13 residues in the CDR3. The protocol was immunoSEQ multiplex PCR, while the TCRdb copy is restricted to in-frame clones and leaves out a portion. The profile covers 120,000 to 150,000 clones, with around 88% appearing a single time and around 15% taken by the ten largest. Findings and limits, study-wide: Within unmutated variant regions lay the reported targets of nearly half of spike-specific TCRs.

The sequencing here drew on peripheral blood, taken on day 0 of AZD1222 vaccination. The sequence was collected from an adult in good health. The chain links TRBV11-2 to TRBJ2-5, with 8 bases lining up with TRBD2. CDR3 DNA sequence: TGTGCCAGCAGCAGCGGGGGACGAGAGACCCAGTACTTC. It codes for CASSSGGRETQYF.